The clone carrying this TCR beta chain is a singleton in its sample. These data originate in a study of blood T cell repertoires in COVID-19. At the level of the study: Both acute and convalescent COVID-19 samples were obtained from the United States, Italy and Spain. PBMCs, B-cell-depleted T cells, or T cells provided the cDNA or gDNA that made up the material.

The germline gives CDR1 MNHEY, CDR2 SVGAGI. With V trimmed by 6 bases and J by 8 bases, 8 bases remained unmatched. This CDR3 is 14 amino acids long. Authors' processing steps: How many nucleated cells were present was estimated from reference gene primer amplification. This table comes from immunoSEQ multiplex PCR, and its TCRdb copy is limited to in-frame clones, with some not included. That table supplies the V and J calls and clone size; D and trimming were determined from the DNA. The sample holds tens of thousands of clones; about four fifths are singletons and the top ten take roughly 45%. The chain uses TRBV6-5 and TRBJ2-1; 9 positions agree with TRBD1. This TCR was recovered from a woman older than 75 with acute or convalescent COVID-19. Specimen: peripheral blood. The CDR3 here is CASSQGQGWDEQFF. Written as DNA, the CDR3 is TGTGCCAGCAGCCAAGGACAGGGGTGGGATGAGCAGTTCTTC.